The 17 T cell receptor beta chains below were found in one sample sequenced in a study of blood T cells in healthy people across ages. A second PCR, run for about 6 to 12 cycles, used a sample-barcoded 5' primer plus a J-beta primer mix. TCRdb re-called the 5' RACE reads with MiXCR, one entry per CDR3 protein. The top ten hold 2.1% of the sample, which has about 1.8 million distinct CDR3 sequences, 49% seen once. The sequenced sample was blood. The source is a middle-aged woman in good health.

Worth noting for this clonotype: The germline gene is not matched at one end of the junction; a read error may be the cause. The genes are TRBV7-2 and TRBJ2-6; tentative D call: TRBD1 (6 bases). Germline V gene lookup returns CDR1 SGHTA and CDR2 FQGNSA. This CDR3 region has 15 residues. Written as DNA, the CDR3 is TGTGTCAGCAACTACAGGGTTTCGGGGGCCAACGTCCTGACTTTC. This sequence encodes CVSNYRVSGANVLTF.

The rearrangement uses TRBV20-1 and TRBJ2-5; perhaps TRBD2 as D (5 bases). Trimming left V 4 bases short and J 2 bases short, with 20 bases between. Germline CDR1 reads DFQATT; CDR2 reads SNEGSKA (reference sequence). This CDR3 contains 16 residues. The DNA for the CDR3 is TGCAGTGCTATCGACCCGAAACGGACGGGGCAAGAGACCCAGTACTTC. It encodes CSAIDPKRTGQETQYF.

Comments on this clonotype: The germline gene is not matched at one end of the junction; a read error may be the cause. V and J are TRBV7-3 and TRBJ1-2; a weak D match, TRBD1 (5 bases). Germline values: CDR1 SGHTA, CDR2 FQGTGA. This CDR3 region has 14 residues. The CDR3 bases are TGTGCCAGCACCTTAACCCCAGGGCAGGGAGGCTACACCTTC. This translates into CASTLTPGQGGYTF.

This rearrangement joins TRBV28 to TRBJ1-1; 7 bases are shared with TRBD1. Trimming took 7 bases from V and 0 from J; bases not matched to a gene: 8. The CDR3 has 15 amino acids. Germline V gene data show CDR1 as MDHEN and CDR2 as SYDVKM. For the CDR3, the DNA is TGTGCCAGCAACACCCACACAGGGGTGAACACTGAAGCTTTCTTT. It yields the protein CASNTHTGVNTEAFF.

This clonotype was counted many times. The gene calls are TRBV7-2 and TRBJ2-1; no clear D. In germline, CDR1 is SGHTA, CDR2 FQGNSA. The CDR3 has 15 amino acids. The V end lost 0 bases, the J end lost 8 bases, and 14 bases lay between the germline ends. The CDR3 loop is CASSLALRQRDEQFF. The CDR3 DNA reads as TGTGCCAGCAGCTTAGCATTGCGGCAACGTGATGAGCAGTTCTTC.

V and J are TRBV2 and TRBJ2-7; tentative D call: TRBD2 (5 bases). Per the germline V gene, CDR1 is SNHLY and CDR2 is FYNNEI. This CDR3 spans 15 amino acids. V lost 5 bases and J lost 0, with 14 bases in between. The CDR3 sequence: CASSPQSGLSYEQYF. Here the CDR3 DNA reads TGTGCCAGCAGTCCCCAAAGCGGACTCTCCTACGAGCAGTACTTC. The entire variable domain, with the rest obtained from reference TRBV2 and TRBJ2-7, is as follows: EPEVTQTPSHQVTQMGQEVILRCVPISNHLYFYWYRQILGQKVEFLVSFYNNEISEKSEIFDDQFSVERPDGSNFTLKIRSTKLEDSAMYFCASSPQSGLSYEQYFGPGTRLTVT.

This rearrangement joins TRBV20-1 to TRBJ2-7; the D gene could be TRBD1 or TRBD2 (6 bases each). Looked up from germline, CDR1 is DFQATT and CDR2 is SNEGSKA (reference sequence). V was cut by 5 bases and J by 5 bases, with 16 bases left in between. This CDR3 has 13 residues. Here the CDR3 DNA reads TGCAGTGCTGGGGGGCAGGGGAACGACGAGCAGTACTTC. It encodes CSAGGQGNDEQYF.

The V and J genes are TRBV7-8 and TRBJ2-4; weak D call: TRBD2 (6 bases). Between the trimmed V and J ends, which lost 5 bases and 1 base, there was a span of 15 bases. Looked up from germline, CDR1 is SGHVS and CDR2 is FQNEAQ. The CDR3 length is 16 residues. In nucleotides, the CDR3 is TGTGCCAGCAGCACCACTGGGGAGGTGGCCAAAAACATTCAGTACTTC. Translation: CASSTTGEVAKNIQYF.

J is TRBJ2-1 and V is TRBV11-3; D gene ambiguous. Trimming took off 1 base at V and 6 bases at J, with 7 bases between the two ends. This CDR3 is built from 13 residues. CDR1 and CDR2 from the germline V gene are SGHNT and YENEEA. Here the CDR3 DNA reads TGTGCCAGCAGCTTAGGGCTACTCAATGAGCAGTTCTTC. The encoded protein is CASSLGLLNEQFF. Full variable domain (missing parts from reference TRBV11-3 and TRBJ2-1): EAGVVQSPRYKIIEKKQPVAFWCNPISGHNTLYWYLQNLGQGPELLIRYENEEAVDDSQLPKDRFSAERLKGVDSTLKIQPAELGDSAVYLCASSLGLLNEQFFGPGTRLTVL.

As regards this clonotype: A much larger clone differs from this one at a single base, so this may be a read error. The chain employs TRBV7-2 and TRBJ2-5; no reliable D call. The DNA matches TRBJ2-1 better at its end, which makes the J call doubtful. The CDR3 extends over 13 amino acids. Per germline, CDR1 SGHTA and CDR2 FQGNSA. This CDR3 is CASSLGNQETQFF. CDR3 coding DNA: TGTGCCAGCAGCCTAGGGAACCAAGAGACCCAGTTCTTC.

In its sample, this clonotype was seen many times. The chain uses TRBV4-1 and TRBJ2-1, with D hard to call. The ends were cut back, 3 bases at V and 6 bases at J, with 3 bases in the middle. Germline loops: CDR1 MGHRA, CDR2 YSYEKL. CDR3 length equals 11 residues. The chain's CDR3 is CASSQSNEQFF. The CDR3, as DNA: TGCGCCAGCAGCCAGTCCAATGAGCAGTTCTTC.

The genes are TRBV5-1 and TRBJ2-1; TRBD2 might be the D (6 bases). This CDR3 comprises 16 residues. V was clipped by 7 bases and J by 0 bases, with 17 bases between them. Germline CDR1 and CDR2: SGHRS and YFSETQ. CDR3 sequence: CASSSHAGSSYNEQFF. The CDR3 coding sequence is TGCGCCAGCTCTAGCCACGCGGGGAGCTCCTACAATGAGCAGTTCTTC.

The chain joins TRBV27 to TRBJ2-2, with 9 bases identical to TRBD2. Germline CDR1 reads MNHEY; CDR2 reads SMNVEV (reference sequence). V was clipped by 6 bases and J by 0 bases; unmatched bases: 2. The CDR3 extends over 15 amino acids. The CDR3 region has the DNA TGTGCCAGCAGGATAGCGGGGGCGAACACCGGGGAGCTGTTTTTT. Translated, it gives CASRIAGANTGELFF.

V and J are TRBV20-1 and TRBJ2-3, with TRBD1 as a possible D gene (5 bases). This CDR3 is built from 14 residues. Germline CDR1 reads DFQATT; CDR2 reads SNEGSKA (reference sequence). V was pared by 0 bases and J by 6 bases, with 13 bases between. CDR3 protein: CSARDLQGWDTQYF. The CDR3 DNA follows: TGCAGTGCTAGAGATCTCCAGGGTTGGGATACGCAGTATTTT.

This clonotype occurred once. The rearrangement joins TRBV12-3 or TRBV12-4 to TRBJ1-1, with a possible D match to TRBD1 (5 bases). V was cut by 0 bases and J by 1 base, with 9 bases left in between. The CDR3 contains 15 residues. DNA for the CDR3: TGTGCCAGCAGTTTAGCAGGCAGGGAGAACACTGAAGCTTTCTTT. It encodes CASSLAGRENTEAFF.

This clonotype has only one observation. The J gene is TRBJ2-1, the V gene TRBV6-5, with D perhaps matching TRBD2 (6 bases). The germline V gene encodes CDR1 MNHEY and CDR2 SVGAGI. This CDR3 spans 15 amino acids. The V end lost 6 bases, the J end lost 5 bases, and 17 bases lay between the germline ends. The DNA for the CDR3 is TGTGCCAGCAGGGGGGGTCCAGCCAGAAACAATGAGCAGTTCTTC. It is translated as CASRGGPARNNEQFF.

The chain joins TRBV20-1 to TRBJ2-4; 10 nucleotides agree with TRBD2. V was clipped by 2 bases and J by 5 bases; unmatched bases: 3. This CDR3 region has 14 residues. Germline CDR1 and CDR2: DFQATT and SNEGSKA (reference sequence). Written as DNA, the CDR3 is TGCAGTGCTAGATGGAGCGGGGGGGAAAACATTCAGTACTTC. Its translation: CSARWSGGENIQYF.